This is a list of T cell receptor beta chains from one sample in a study of cytomegalovirus exposure and HLA in healthy donors. Profiled with immunoSEQ multiplex PCR; TCRdb holds only in-frame clones, not every one. The data contain some 150,000 clones, about 8.9% of them singletons. Specimen: PBMCs. These receptors were collected from a man aged 45 to 65 in good health and CMV-seronegative. CDR3s include the opening cysteine and the closing phenylalanine or tryptophan. Each record gives: D gene, V gene, J gene, clone size, CDR3 protein, CDR3 DNA. The D gene is left open where the match is weak. Clone sizes are given selectively: once, few, many, or a class where the clone is expanded.

TRBD1,TRBV5-4,TRBJ2-3,once,CASSLAAGGLIDTQYF,TGTGCCAGCAGCTTGGCGGCAGGGGGCTTAATAGATACGCAGTATTTT
TRBD2,TRBV4-2,TRBJ2-1,-,CASSRSLAGADNEQFF,TGTGCCAGCAGCCGGAGTCTAGCGGGGGCAGACAATGAGCAGTTCTTC
-,TRBV7-2,TRBJ1-1,few,CASSLSGARGTEAFF,TGTGCCAGCAGCTTATCCGGGGCAAGGGGGACTGAAGCTTTCTTT
-,TRBV11-2,TRBJ1-2,few,CASSYRNYGYTF,TGTGCCAGCAGCTACCGGAACTATGGCTACACCTTC
-,TRBV6-5,TRBJ2-7,-,CASGVSGSSYEQYF,TGTGCCAGCGGAGTCAGCGGGTCCTCCTACGAGCAGTACTTC
-,TRBV6-6,TRBJ2-3,few,CASSQTRPDTQYF,TGTGCCAGCAGTCAGACAAGGCCTGATACGCAGTATTTT
TRBD1,TRBV5-8,TRBJ1-1,few,CASSRRQGGNTEAFF,TGTGCCAGCAGCCGCCGACAGGGGGGAAACACTGAAGCTTTCTTT
TRBD1,TRBV2,TRBJ1-5,-,CASQGVNSNQPQHF,TGTGCCAGCCAGGGGGTGAATAGCAATCAGCCCCAGCATTTT
-,TRBV6-5,TRBJ1-2,few,CASSFQGASNYGYTF,TGTGCCAGCAGTTTCCAAGGGGCTTCAAACTATGGCTACACCTTC
TRBD1,TRBV30,TRBJ1-6,-,CAWARDRDSPLHF,TGTGCCTGGGCCCGGGACAGGGATTCACCCCTCCACTTT
TRBD2,TRBV19,TRBJ2-3,-,CASGRGGDRTDTQYF,TGTGCCAGCGGGAGGGGAGGGGATCGCACAGATACGCAGTATTTT
-,TRBV2,TRBJ2-1,-,CASRRVTGSLYNEQFF,TGTGCCAGCAGGAGGGTCACAGGGAGTCTCTACAATGAGCAGTTCTTC
-,TRBV30,TRBJ1-2,-,CAWSSAAYGYTF,TGTGCCTGGAGTTCGGCGGCCTATGGCTACACCTTC
-,TRBV4-1,TRBJ2-3,-,CASSQDSSVGGPDTQYF,TGCGCCAGCAGCCAAGATTCTTCCGTAGGGGGTCCAGATACGCAGTATTTT
-,TRBV6-1,TRBJ1-2,-,CASSESPDSRTGYTF,TGTGCCAGCAGTGAATCCCCGGACTCCAGGACGGGCTACACCTTC
TRBD2,TRBV4-1,TRBJ2-3,few,CASSLLAGGVTDTQYF,TGCGCCAGCAGCCTTCTAGCGGGAGGCGTCACAGATACGCAGTATTTT
TRBD2,TRBV5-1,TRBJ2-3,-,CASSLRAGGNTDTQYF,TGCGCCAGCAGCCTTCGAGCGGGGGGCAACACAGATACGCAGTATTTT
TRBD2,TRBV2,TRBJ2-1,-,CASSEGTSGVHEQFF,TGTGCCAGCAGTGAAGGGACTAGCGGGGTCCATGAGCAGTTCTTC
-,TRBV30,TRBJ2-5,few,CAWTRGVQETQYF,TGTGCCTGGACCCGAGGAGTTCAAGAGACCCAGTACTTC
TRBD2,TRBV7-2,TRBJ2-3,-,CASSLAASGGTDTQYF,TGTGCCAGCAGCTTAGCGGCTAGCGGGGGAACAGATACGCAGTATTTT
-,TRBV2,TRBJ2-7,few,CASRPTQGHGNEQYF,TGTGCCAGCAGACCCACACAGGGACACGGAAACGAGCAGTACTTC
-,TRBV30,TRBJ1-4,-,CAWSRVSEKLFF,TGTGCCTGGAGCAGGGTCAGTGAAAAACTGTTTTTT
-,TRBV7-3,TRBJ1-1,-,CASSRGGGVKGEAFF,TGTGCCAGCAGCCGAGGGGGGGGAGTGAAGGGTGAAGCTTTCTTT
-,TRBV9,TRBJ1-5,few,CASSVGDNRGNQPQHF,TGTGCCAGCAGCGTAGGAGACAATAGAGGCAATCAGCCCCAGCATTTT
-,TRBV5-1,TRBJ2-6,few,CASVQTPGQVPSGANVLTF,TGCGCCAGCGTTCAAACGCCGGGACAAGTTCCCTCTGGGGCCAACGTCCTGACTTTC
-,TRBV5-1,TRBJ1-3,few,CASSLGQRGNTIYF,TGCGCCAGCAGCTTGGGACAGCGTGGAAACACCATATATTTT
TRBD2,TRBV28,TRBJ2-7,-,CASSRTSGLTYEQYF,TGTGCCAGCAGCCGAACTAGCGGGTTAACCTACGAGCAGTACTTC
TRBD1,TRBV5-1,TRBJ2-7,few,CASSLSGQGSYEQYF,TGCGCCAGCAGCTTATCGGGACAGGGATCCTACGAGCAGTACTTC
-,TRBV7-8,TRBJ1-2,-,CASSLAGGGTYGYTF,TGTGCCAGCAGCTTAGCGGGCGGGGGGACCTATGGCTACACCTTC
-,TRBV5-8,TRBJ1-2,few,CATTTGYYGYTF,TGTGCCACTACGACAGGCTACTATGGCTACACCTTC
-,TRBV18,TRBJ2-2,few,CASSQGADSRTGELFF,TGTGCCAGCTCCCAAGGGGCAGACTCACGCACCGGGGAGCTGTTTTTT
TRBD1,TRBV9,TRBJ1-1,-,CASSTGQVAEAFF,TGTGCCAGCAGCACGGGACAGGTCGCTGAAGCTTTCTTT
-,TRBV12-5,TRBJ2-7,few,CASGPGRGKGVDEQYF,TGTGCTAGTGGTCCTGGAAGGGGGAAAGGCGTCGACGAGCAGTACTTC
TRBD1,TRBV30,TRBJ1-1,few,CAGWDRGEANTEAFF,TGTGCCGGATGGGACAGGGGCGAAGCGAACACTGAAGCTTTCTTT
TRBD2,TRBV7-3,TRBJ2-1,few,CASSPSLLAGEDEQFF,TGTGCCAGCAGCCCTAGTTTGCTAGCGGGAGAGGATGAGCAGTTCTTC
TRBD2,TRBV19,TRBJ2-3,once,CASSIRIAGVTDTQYF,TGTGCCAGTAGTATCCGCATAGCGGGAGTCACAGATACGCAGTATTTT
-,TRBV2,TRBJ2-3,-,CASSELVGAGDTQYF,TGTGCCAGCAGTGAACTGGTTGGGGCCGGAGATACGCAGTATTTT
TRBD2,TRBV5-6,TRBJ2-7,-,CASSLASSGPSYEQYF,TGTGCCAGCAGCTTGGCGAGTAGCGGGCCCTCCTACGAGCAGTACTTC
-,TRBV7-9,TRBJ1-1,-,CASTRAYSEMNTEAFF,TGTGCCAGCACCAGGGCGTACAGCGAGATGAACACTGAAGCTTTCTTT
TRBD1,TRBV27,TRBJ2-1,few,CASSRQGITNEQFF,TGTGCCAGCAGTAGACAGGGTATTACGAATGAGCAGTTCTTC
-,TRBV6-5,TRBJ1-2,-,CASSGFGTQGRGYTF,TGTGCCAGCAGTGGCTTCGGGACTCAAGGACGAGGCTACACCTTC
TRBD1,TRBV19,TRBJ1-5,-,CASSIQGDQPQHF,TGTGCCAGTAGTATTCAGGGGGATCAGCCCCAGCATTTT
TRBD1,TRBV2,TRBJ1-1,few,CASRDRGNTEAFF,TGTGCCAGCCGAGACAGGGGCAACACTGAAGCTTTCTTT
TRBD2,TRBV19,TRBJ2-3,few,CASSMRWDYRTDTQYF,TGTGCCAGTAGTATGAGGTGGGACTACAGGACAGATACGCAGTATTTT
TRBD1,TRBV5-1,TRBJ2-1,few,CASSPLTGQGAGEQFF,TGCGCCAGCAGCCCCTTAACGGGACAGGGGGCCGGTGAGCAGTTCTTC